The subject of this entry is one T cell receptor beta chain. This sample stems from a study of blood T cell repertoires in COVID-19. Study details: The United States, Italy and Spain were the sources of the acute and convalescent COVID-19 samples.

The assay was immunoSEQ multiplex PCR, and TCRdb's table has in-frame clones only and misses some. Of 350,000 to 400,000 clones listed, about 86% are singletons. Seattle's enrolled individuals joined amid active infection and were then monitored longitudinally. The sequence came from a woman between 55 and 75 years old with COVID-19, enrolled during active disease. The sample was peripheral blood.

CDR3 protein: CASSIGAGGPLNEQFF. The DNA of the CDR3 is TGTGCCAGTAGTATAGGGGCGGGGGGGCCCCTAAATGAGCAGTTCTTC. The chain has TRBV19 and TRBJ2-1, with TRBD2 identical over 9 bases. V gave up 1 base and J gave up 7 bases; unmatched junction bases: 8. In germline, CDR1 is LNHDA, CDR2 SQIVND (reference sequence). CDR3 size: 16 residues. The variable domain in full, completed from reference TRBV19 and TRBJ2-1, reads DGGITQSPKYLFRKEGQNVTLSCEQNLNHDAMYWYRQDPGQGLRLIYYSQIVNDFQKGDIAEGYSVSREKKESFPLTVTSAQKNPTAFYLCASSIGAGGPLNEQFFGPGTRLTVL.